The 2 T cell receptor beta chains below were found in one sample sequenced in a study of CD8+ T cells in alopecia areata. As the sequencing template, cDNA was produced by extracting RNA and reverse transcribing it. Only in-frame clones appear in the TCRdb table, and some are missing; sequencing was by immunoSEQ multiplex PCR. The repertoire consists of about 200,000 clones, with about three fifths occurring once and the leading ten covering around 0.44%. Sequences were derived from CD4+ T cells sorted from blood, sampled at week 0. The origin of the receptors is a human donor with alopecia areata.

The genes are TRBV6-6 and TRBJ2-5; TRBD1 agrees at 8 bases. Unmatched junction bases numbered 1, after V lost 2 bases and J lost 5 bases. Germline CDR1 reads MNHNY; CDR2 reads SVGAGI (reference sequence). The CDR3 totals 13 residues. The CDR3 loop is CASSYRDRETQYF. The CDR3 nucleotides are TGTGCCAGCAGTTACCGGGACAGGGAGACCCAGTACTTC.

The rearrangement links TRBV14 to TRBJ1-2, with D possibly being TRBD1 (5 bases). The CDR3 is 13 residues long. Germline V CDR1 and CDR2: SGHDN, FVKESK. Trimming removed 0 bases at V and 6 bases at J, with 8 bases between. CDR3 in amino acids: CASSQDRQNGYTF. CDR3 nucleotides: TGTGCCAGCAGCCAAGATCGACAGAATGGCTACACCTTC.